This T cell receptor (beta chain) comes out of a study of radiation and T cells in renal cell carcinoma (dated by TCRdb to about 2020). About the study as a whole: In total, 50 to 55 samples underwent TCR beta sequencing: 25 or so tumors plus 27 peripheral blood samples. Across all 50 or so samples, 4,000,000 or so unique CDR3 nucleotide sequences, encoding about 2,700,000 unique CDR3 amino acid sequences, were identified. The last blood draw happened 4 weeks after radiation, timed to coincide with nephrectomy.

TCR beta libraries were generated from genomic DNA with the immunoSEQ kit, following the manufacturer's recommendations. To prepare the libraries, a first multiplex PCR with proprietary primers was run, followed by a second PCR that added unique barcodes, and a bead cleanup was done after each round. Each sample batch included a kit-provided positive control reaction and a negative control reaction. The final libraries were assessed on an Agilent 4200 TapeStation D1000 ScreenTape, pooled by volume, and quantified by qPCR. Sequencing ran on an Illumina NextSeq500 with a MidOutput 150-cycle cartridge, using 156 Read1 and 15 Index1 cycles with kit custom primers. The pooled library was loaded at around 1.1 pM with an approximately 20% PhiX control spike-in. Regarding the original processing steps: The vendor-processed data were analyzed in R, and a clonotype was defined as all T cells that share the same CDR3 nucleotide sequence. In the clone abundance analyses, frequencies in each sample were normalized to that sample's 10,000 most abundant clones. Public T cell clones, which averaged fewer than five per sample, were excluded before analysis. Tumor-enriched clonotypes and baseline blood-enriched clonotypes were defined as those with an abundance difference of at least 32-fold between compartments. A beta-binomial differential abundance model was used to identify clonotypes that expanded or contracted between blood time points. Similarity between tumor and blood repertoires was quantified using the Baroni-Urbani and Buser coefficient, and groups were compared with two-tailed Wilcoxon tests in R. TCRdb re-hosts the immuneACCESS table, in-frame sequences only. Its copies lack some clones; in the studies checked, an unresolved V gene accounts for under half of them, and the cause for the rest is not known. Clonal size and the V and J genes are those of that table, whereas D and trimming came from the DNA. For this sample there are fewer than 200,000 clones; about 85% appear just once. Roughly 12% of the sample comes from the top ten.

About this clone itself: Its specific antigen is unknown. No per-base quality is available; no much larger clone lies one base away.

The paper as a whole reports these results and caveats: Blood repertoire dynamics were not followed beyond 4 weeks after treatment. The single-armed trial design could not address effects of radiation dose or scheduling on the TCR repertoire. Because pretreatment tumor biopsies were not available, the study could not determine whether clonotypes were already present within the tumor at baseline. An increase in top tumor clonotypes in blood was observed from baseline to 2 weeks post-radiation, followed by contraction by 4 weeks, which was taken to suggest transient expansion of tumor-resident clones.

The germline V gene yields SQVTM for CDR1 and ANQGSEA for CDR2. V has 7 bases trimmed and J has 2 bases trimmed; junction bases matching no gene number 9. The CDR3 runs 14 amino acids, cysteine and phenylalanine included. Only the CDR3 part of the read is kept: 42 bases, read in frame from the first base. What this sample's time point label stands for: blood 4 weeks post-SBRT, at nephrectomy. This specimen's treatment or condition label, interpreted: 15 Gy SBRT to primary tumor, nephrectomy 4 weeks later. Samples came from a clinical trial, in which primary renal cell carcinomas received 15 Gy stereotactic body radiation therapy followed by nephrectomy 4 weeks later. Serial peripheral blood from radiation-treated patients was sampled at baseline, 2 weeks and 4 weeks after SBRT to track tumor-enriched clonotypes. Renal cell carcinoma with clear cell pathology was present in all patients. The QIAamp DNA Blood Mini Kit (Qiagen) was used to prepare genomic DNA for TCR sequencing. The analyses included just those samples that passed every quality control check.

The receptor comes from a woman in her forties or fifties with renal cell carcinoma. The chain is made from TRBV29-1 and TRBJ2-5, and TRBD2 matches 8 of the central bases. Sequenced here: blood, sampled from a patient whose treatment included radiotherapy and nephrectomy. CDR3 sequence: CSALQTGGQETQYF. The bases read TGCAGCGCATTACAAACGGGGGGGCAAGAGACCCAGTACTTC.